The rows below give T cell receptor beta chains drawn from one sample of a study of spatial heterogeneity in lung cancer. TCRdb ran MiXCR on the 5' RACE reads and lists one entry per CDR3 protein. The top ten clones hold roughly 2.4% of a sample with approximately 12,000 distinct CDR3 sequences, around an eighth of them seen once. This specimen consisted of PBMCs, obtained at surgery. Receptor source: a female donor with early-stage non-small cell lung cancer. Both conserved end residues are part of each CDR3. A D gene is named only where the DNA matches it firmly. The size entry is marked missing in some rows and otherwise reads once, few, many or a size class.

many	NA	TRBJ1-1	TRBV7-9	TGTGCCAGCAGGTCGCTAGTCGGGGGAGGTGAAGCTTTCTTT	CASRSLVGGGEAFF
few	TRBD2	TRBJ2-1	TRBV29-1	TGCAGCGTGGGGGGGTTAGAGCAGTTCTTC	CSVGGLEQFF
many	NA	TRBJ1-3	TRBV14	TGTGCCAGCAGCCAAGATACCCTTTTCTCTGAAAACACCATATATTTT	CASSQDTLFSENTIYF
many	TRBD2	TRBJ2-1	TRBV7-9	TGTGCCAGCAGCTTATCGGGACTAGCGGGAGGAATATCAAGGCAGTTCTTC	CASSLSGLAGGISRQFF
medium-sized	NA	TRBJ2-7	TRBV23-1	TGCGCCAGCAGTCACCCCTTGATGACACTTACCTACGAGCAGTACTTC	CASSHPLMTLTYEQYF
NA	TRBD2	TRBJ2-3	TRBV29-1	TGCAGCGTTGAATGGACTAGCGGGAGGAGCACAGATACGCAGTATTTT	CSVEWTSGRSTDTQYF
many	TRBD2	TRBJ2-3	TRBV3-1	TGTGCCAGCAGCAGGGGACTAGCGGATTCCGATACGCAGTATTTT	CASSRGLADSDTQYF
many	NA	TRBJ1-5	TRBV19	TGTGCCAGTAGTATGAGGATGAATAATCAGCCCCAGCATTTT	CASSMRMNNQPQHF
NA	TRBD2	TRBJ2-1	TRBV5-1	TGCGCCAGCAGCTTGGAGGGACTAGATTCGTCCTACAATGAGCAGTTCTTC	CASSLEGLDSSYNEQFF
many	NA	TRBJ2-7	TRBV9	TGTGCCAGCAGTTCTCTGGGGGAGCAGTACTTC	CASSSLGEQYF
NA	NA	TRBJ2-6	TRBV7-3	TGTGCCAGCAGCTTATACCCAGGACACCAATCGGGGGCCAACGTCCTGACTTTC	CASSLYPGHQSGANVLTF
many	NA	TRBJ2-1	TRBV19	TGTGCCAGTAGTCAGGACTTTTCAGAGCTAGAGCAGTTCTTC	CASSQDFSELEQFF
once	NA	TRBJ2-2	TRBV19	TGTGCCAGTAGCCCGACCCCAGGGGTGGCCGGGGAGCTGTTTTTT	CASSPTPGVAGELFF
medium-sized	TRBD1	TRBJ2-1	TRBV7-8	TGTGCCAGCAGCGCAACCGGGACAGGGGAGCAGTTCTTC	CASSATGTGEQFF
many	NA	TRBJ2-7	TRBV6-5	TGTGCCAGCAGCTCCCCCCCTTTTCACGAGCAGTACTTC	CASSSPPFHEQYF
many	TRBD2	TRBJ2-1	TRBV2	TGTGCCAGCAGATCGACTAGCGGAGATAATGAGCAGTTCTTC	CASRSTSGDNEQFF
many	NA	TRBJ1-4	TRBV28	TGTGCCAGCAGTTTAGGCGCAACTAATGAAAAACTGTTTTTT	CASSLGATNEKLFF
NA	NA	TRBJ2-3	TRBV12-3/TRBV12-4	TGTGCCAGCAGTTTAAGCCAGGCCGCAGATACGCAGTATTTT	CASSLSQAADTQYF
many	TRBD2	TRBJ2-1	TRBV10-1	TGCGCCAGCAGTGAACCTAGCGGGGGACACAATGAGCAGTTCTTC	CASSEPSGGHNEQFF
few	TRBD2	TRBJ2-1	TRBV10-3	TGTGCCATCAGTGATTTGGTTCTAGCGGGTCGGGTCAATGAGCAGTTCTTC	CAISDLVLAGRVNEQFF
many	TRBD1	TRBJ2-7	TRBV6-5	TGTGCCACCCGGACAGGGAGCTCCTACGAGCAGTACTTC	CATRTGSSYEQYF
NA	NA	TRBJ2-3	TRBV7-2	TGTGCCAGCAGCTCTCCACCCGATACGCAGTATTTT	CASSSPPDTQYF
few	NA	TRBJ2-1	TRBV2	TGTGCCATCCAGGGAAGTTTTGAGCAGTTCTTC	CAIQGSFEQFF
NA	TRBD1	TRBJ2-2	TRBV3-1	TGTGCCAGCAGCCGGGACAGCGGCACCGGGGAGCTGTTTTTT	CASSRDSGTGELFF
many	NA	TRBJ1-1	TRBV11-2	TGTGCCAGCAGCTTAAGGAACACTGAAGCTTTCTTT	CASSLRNTEAFF
medium-sized	TRBD2	TRBJ2-1	TRBV30	TGTGCCTGCTGGGAGGGTAATGAGCAGTTCTTC	CACWEGNEQFF
NA	NA	TRBJ2-7	TRBV10-3	TGTGCCATCAGAGACGATCGTACCCACTCCTACGAGCAGTACTTC	CAIRDDRTHSYEQYF